This T cell receptor beta chain is drawn from a study of response to subunit inactivated influenza vaccine. Germline V gene sequence: CDR1 DFQATT, CDR2 SNEGSKA (reference sequence). With 6 bases clipped from V and 4 bases from J, the junction kept 6 bases outside the gene matches. This CDR3 comprises 14 residues. TCRdb fed the RT-PCR reads into MiXCR, producing one record per CDR3 protein. The data show roughly 500,000 distinct CDR3 sequences, 25% seen once. Sequencing was performed on CD4+ T cells sorted from PBMCs, taken about 5 days after vaccination. This rearrangement joins TRBV20-1 to TRBJ2-1; 10 bases map to TRBD2. The receptor's source is a man in his forties or fifties who received an inactivated influenza vaccine. CDR3 loop: CSATTSGVYNEQFF. The DNA for the CDR3 is TGCAGTGCAACTACTAGCGGGGTTTACAATGAGCAGTTCTTC.